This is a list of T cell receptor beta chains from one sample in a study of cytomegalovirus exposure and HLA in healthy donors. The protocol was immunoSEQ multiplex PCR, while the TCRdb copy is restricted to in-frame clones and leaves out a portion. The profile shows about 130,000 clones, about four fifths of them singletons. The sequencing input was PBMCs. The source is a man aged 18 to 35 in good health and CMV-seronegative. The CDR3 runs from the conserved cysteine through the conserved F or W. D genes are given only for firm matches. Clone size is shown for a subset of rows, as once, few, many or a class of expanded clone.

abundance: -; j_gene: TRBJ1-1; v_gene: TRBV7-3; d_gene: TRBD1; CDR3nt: TGTGCCAGCAGCGCCACAGGGGTGGCACGCACTGAAGCTTTCTTT; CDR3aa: CASSATGVARTEAFF
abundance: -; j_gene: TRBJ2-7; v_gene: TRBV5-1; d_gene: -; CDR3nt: TGCGCCAGCAGAAAGGGGGAAATCTCCTACGAGCAGTACTTC; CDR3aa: CASRKGEISYEQYF
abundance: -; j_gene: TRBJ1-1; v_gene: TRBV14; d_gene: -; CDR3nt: TGTGCCAGCAGCCAAGAAGGCAGGGTGAACACTGAAGCTTTCTTT; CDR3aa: CASSQEGRVNTEAFF
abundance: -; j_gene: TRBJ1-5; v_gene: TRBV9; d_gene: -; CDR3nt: TGTGCCAGCAGCGAACAGCTTAGCAATCAGCCCCAGCATTTT; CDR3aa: CASSEQLSNQPQHF
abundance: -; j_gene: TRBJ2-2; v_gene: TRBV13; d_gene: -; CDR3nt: TGTGCCAGCAGCTACTTGGAGGGGGCGTGGACCGGGGAGCTGTTTTTT; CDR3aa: CASSYLEGAWTGELFF
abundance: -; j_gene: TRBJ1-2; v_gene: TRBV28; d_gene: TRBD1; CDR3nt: TGTGCCAGCAGTTCAGACAGGGGAGGAAACTATGGCTACACCTTC; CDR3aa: CASSSDRGGNYGYTF
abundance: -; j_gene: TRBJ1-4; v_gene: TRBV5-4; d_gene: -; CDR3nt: TGTGCCAGCAGCACGAGCCGGGGGTTCGATGAAAAACTGTTTTTT; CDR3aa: CASSTSRGFDEKLFF
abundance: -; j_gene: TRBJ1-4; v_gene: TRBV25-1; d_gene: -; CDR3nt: TGTGCCAGCAGTGAACAACCATCAGGGAAAACTAATGAAAAACTGTTTTTT; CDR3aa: CASSEQPSGKTNEKLFF
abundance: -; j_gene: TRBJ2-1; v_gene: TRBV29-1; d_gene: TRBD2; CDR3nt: TGCAGCGTAGCCGGGACTAGCGGGGGGATCCGAAGCTCCTACAATGAGCAGTTCTTC; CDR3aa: CSVAGTSGGIRSSYNEQFF
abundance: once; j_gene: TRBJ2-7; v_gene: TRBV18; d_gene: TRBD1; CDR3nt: TGTGCCAGCTCAACTACCGGGACAGGGAACCACGAGCAGTACTTC; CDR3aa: CASSTTGTGNHEQYF
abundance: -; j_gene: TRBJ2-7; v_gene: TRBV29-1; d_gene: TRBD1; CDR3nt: TGCAGCGTCCGGACAGGGGCCGAGAGCTCCTACGAGCAGTACTTC; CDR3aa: CSVRTGAESSYEQYF
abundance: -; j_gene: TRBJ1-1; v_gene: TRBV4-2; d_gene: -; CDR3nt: TGTGCCAGCAGCCAAGATGGGCAGGGGATCCAGAACACTGAAGCTTTCTTT; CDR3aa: CASSQDGQGIQNTEAFF
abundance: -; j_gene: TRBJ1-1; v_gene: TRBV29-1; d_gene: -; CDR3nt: TGCAGCGTTGCTGGAGCCTGGAGTGAAGCTTTCTTT; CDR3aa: CSVAGAWSEAFF
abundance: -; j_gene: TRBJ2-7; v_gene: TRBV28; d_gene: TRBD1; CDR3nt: TGTGCCAGCAGTCCTACCGGGACAGGGGGCTCCTACGAGCAGTACTTC; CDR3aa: CASSPTGTGGSYEQYF
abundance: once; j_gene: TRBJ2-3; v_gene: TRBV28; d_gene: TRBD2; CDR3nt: TGTGCCAGCAGTTTTTGGACTAGCGGGGGCTCAGATACGCAGTATTTT; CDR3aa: CASSFWTSGGSDTQYF
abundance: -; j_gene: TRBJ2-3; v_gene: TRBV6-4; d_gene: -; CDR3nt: TGTGCCAGCAGTGAAACGAGGTCCACAGATACGCAGTATTTT; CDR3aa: CASSETRSTDTQYF
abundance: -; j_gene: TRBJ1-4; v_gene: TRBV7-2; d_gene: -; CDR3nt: TGTGCCAGCAGCTCAGGGGACGGCTATGAAAAACTGTTTTTT; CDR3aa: CASSSGDGYEKLFF
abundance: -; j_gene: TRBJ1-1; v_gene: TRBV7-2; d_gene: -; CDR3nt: TGTGCCAGCAGCTTAGCCTTAAACACTGAAGCTTTCTTT; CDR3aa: CASSLALNTEAFF
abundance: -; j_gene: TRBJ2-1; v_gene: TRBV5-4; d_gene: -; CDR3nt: TGTGCCAGCAGCGGAAGCAGGAATGAGCAGTTCTTC; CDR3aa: CASSGSRNEQFF
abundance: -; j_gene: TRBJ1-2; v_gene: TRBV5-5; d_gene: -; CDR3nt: TGTGCCAGCAGCTTGAGGTCAGGGGCGTCTTTGGACTATGGCTACACCTTC; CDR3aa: CASSLRSGASLDYGYTF
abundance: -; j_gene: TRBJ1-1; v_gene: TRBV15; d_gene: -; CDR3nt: TGTGCCACCAGCAGACCGCCCCTCAGAAACACTGAAGCTTTCTTT; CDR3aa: CATSRPPLRNTEAFF
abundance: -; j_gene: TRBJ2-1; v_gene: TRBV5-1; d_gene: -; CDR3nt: TGCGCCAGCAGCTCCCGGACTAGGGGGAATGAGCAGTTCTTC; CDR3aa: CASSSRTRGNEQFF
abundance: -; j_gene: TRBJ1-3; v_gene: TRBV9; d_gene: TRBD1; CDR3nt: TGTGCCAGCAGCGCACCTAAAGGGGGACAGGGATTTGGAAACACCATATATTTT; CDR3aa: CASSAPKGGQGFGNTIYF
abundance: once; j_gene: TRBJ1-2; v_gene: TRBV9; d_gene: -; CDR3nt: TGTGCCAGCAGCGTAGGCCAGGCTGGTGGCTACACCTTC; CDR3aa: CASSVGQAGGYTF
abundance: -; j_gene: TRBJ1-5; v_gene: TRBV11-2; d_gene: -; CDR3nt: TGTGCCAGCAGCTTGAACAGGGAGCAACCCCAGCATTTT; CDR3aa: CASSLNREQPQHF
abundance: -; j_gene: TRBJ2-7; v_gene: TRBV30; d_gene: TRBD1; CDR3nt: TGTGCCTGGAGCCCCTCCCCCGGGACAGGGGGCGAGCAGTACTTC; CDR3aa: CAWSPSPGTGGEQYF
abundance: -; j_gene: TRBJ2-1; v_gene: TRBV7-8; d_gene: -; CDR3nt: TGTGCCAGCAGCTTAGGCCTTTTGTTGGGGGGGGCCCCCAGCAATGAGCAGTTCTTC; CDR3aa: CASSLGLLLGGAPSNEQFF
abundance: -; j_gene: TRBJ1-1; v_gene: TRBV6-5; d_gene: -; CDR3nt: TGTGCCAGCAGTTCACGGGGCACTGAAGCTTTCTTT; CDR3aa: CASSSRGTEAFF
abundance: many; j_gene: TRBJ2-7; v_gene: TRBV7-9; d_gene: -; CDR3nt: TGTGCCAGCAGCCCCGAGGCCGACCTACACTTC; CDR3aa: CASSPEADLHF
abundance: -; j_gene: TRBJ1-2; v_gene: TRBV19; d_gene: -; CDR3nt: TGTGCCAGTAGTATCGGGGGGAAAGGCTACACCTTC; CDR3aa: CASSIGGKGYTF
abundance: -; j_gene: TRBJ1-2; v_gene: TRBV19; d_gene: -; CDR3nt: TGTGCCAGTAGTATGGCAGGGAACTATGGCTACACCTTC; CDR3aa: CASSMAGNYGYTF
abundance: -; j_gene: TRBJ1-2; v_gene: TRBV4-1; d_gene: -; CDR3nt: TGCGCCAGCAGCCAAGCAGGGATTGGAGGCTACACCTTC; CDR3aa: CASSQAGIGGYTF
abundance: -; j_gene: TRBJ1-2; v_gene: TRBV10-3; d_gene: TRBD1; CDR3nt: TGTGCCATCAAACCCAGGCAGGGGGCAGTCTATGGCTACACCTTC; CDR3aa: CAIKPRQGAVYGYTF
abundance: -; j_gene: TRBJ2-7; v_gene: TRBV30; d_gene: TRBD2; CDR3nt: TGTGCCCGAATACAGCGGGGGACCTACGAGCAGTACTTC; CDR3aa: CARIQRGTYEQYF
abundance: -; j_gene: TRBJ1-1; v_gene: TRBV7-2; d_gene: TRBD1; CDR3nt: TGTGCCAGCAGCTACCAGGGGACAGCGGAGGCTTTCTTT; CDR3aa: CASSYQGTAEAFF
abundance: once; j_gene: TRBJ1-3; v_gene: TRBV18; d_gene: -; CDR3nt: TGTGCCAGCTCACCGTACTCCGCAGGGCCCGGAAACACCATATATTTT; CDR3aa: CASSPYSAGPGNTIYF
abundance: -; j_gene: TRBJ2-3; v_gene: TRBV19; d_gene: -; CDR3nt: TGTGCCAGTAGCCGGCCTACCGGGACTCTCACAGATACGCAGTATTTT; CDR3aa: CASSRPTGTLTDTQYF
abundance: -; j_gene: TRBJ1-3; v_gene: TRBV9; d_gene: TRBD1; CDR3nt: TGTGCCAGCAGCGTAGGGGACAGGGGGCCGTACGGAAGCTCTGGAAACACCATATATTTT; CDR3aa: CASSVGDRGPYGSSGNTIYF
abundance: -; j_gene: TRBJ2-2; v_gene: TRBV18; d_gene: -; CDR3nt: TGTGCCAGCTCACCACTGGCAGGCAGGGCGAACACCGGGGAGCTGTTTTTT; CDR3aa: CASSPLAGRANTGELFF
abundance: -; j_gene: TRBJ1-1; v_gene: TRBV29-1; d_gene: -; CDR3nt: TGCAGCGTTGTTCGGGGGGCTAACACTGAAGCTTTCTTT; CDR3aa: CSVVRGANTEAFF
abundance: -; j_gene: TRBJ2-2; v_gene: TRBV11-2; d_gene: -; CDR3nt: TGTGCCAGCAGCTTAGTACGGAGTACCACCGGGGAGCTGTTTTTT; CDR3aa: CASSLVRSTTGELFF
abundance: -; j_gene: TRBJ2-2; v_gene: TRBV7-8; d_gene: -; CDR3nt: TGTGCCAGCAGCTTACCCCAGCTTAGATCGGGGACAGGGGAGCTGTTTTTT; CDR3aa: CASSLPQLRSGTGELFF
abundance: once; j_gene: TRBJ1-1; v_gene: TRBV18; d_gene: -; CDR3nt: TGTGCCAGCTCACCCTTACCCTCAGGGGAGGGGAGCACTGAAGCTTTCTTT; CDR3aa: CASSPLPSGEGSTEAFF
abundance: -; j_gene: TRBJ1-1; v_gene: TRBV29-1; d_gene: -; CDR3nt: TGCAGCGTTGAGAGGCGCCTGGACACTGAAGCTTTCTTT; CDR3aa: CSVERRLDTEAFF
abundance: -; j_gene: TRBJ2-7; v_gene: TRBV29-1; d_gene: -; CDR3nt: TGCAGCGTTGTACCGTCGGGCTCCTACGAGCAGTACTTC; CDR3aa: CSVVPSGSYEQYF
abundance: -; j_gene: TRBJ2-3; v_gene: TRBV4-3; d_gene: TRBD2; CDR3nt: TGCGCCAGCAGCCAAGTTTCACCGGGGGGGCGGCCAGATACGCAGTATTTT; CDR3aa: CASSQVSPGGRPDTQYF
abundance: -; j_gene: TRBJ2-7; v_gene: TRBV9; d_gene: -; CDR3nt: TGTGCCAGCAGCGTAGATAGGGGTTTGTACGAGCAGTACTTC; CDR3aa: CASSVDRGLYEQYF
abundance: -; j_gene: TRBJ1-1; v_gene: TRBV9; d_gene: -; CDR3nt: TGTGCCAGCAGCGTACGGGGGGGGTGGGACACTGAAGCTTTCTTT; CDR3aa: CASSVRGGWDTEAFF
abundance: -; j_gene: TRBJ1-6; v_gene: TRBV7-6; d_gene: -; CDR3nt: TGTGCCAGCAGCTTCCGGGAACCTAATTCACCCCTCCACTTT; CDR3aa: CASSFREPNSPLHF
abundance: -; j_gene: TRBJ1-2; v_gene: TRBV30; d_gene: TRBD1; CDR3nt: TGTGCCTGGCGCAACAGGGGGAGGAGAAACTATGGCTACACCTTC; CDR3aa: CAWRNRGRRNYGYTF
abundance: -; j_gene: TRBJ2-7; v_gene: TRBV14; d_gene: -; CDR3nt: TGTGCCAGCAGCGGGCGAAACTACGAGCAGTACTTC; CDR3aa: CASSGRNYEQYF
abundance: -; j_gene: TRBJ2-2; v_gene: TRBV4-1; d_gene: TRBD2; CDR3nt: TGCGCCAGCAGCTCGACTAGCGGGGGGGCCCTAACCGGGGAGCTGTTTTTT; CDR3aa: CASSSTSGGALTGELFF
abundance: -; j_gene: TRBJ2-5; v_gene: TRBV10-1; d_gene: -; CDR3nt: TGCGCCAGCAGTGAGTCGAAAGGACAGCTTGGGACGGAGACCCAGTACTTC; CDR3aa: CASSESKGQLGTETQYF
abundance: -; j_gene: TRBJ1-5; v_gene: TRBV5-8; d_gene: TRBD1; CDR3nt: TGTGCCAGCAGCGCAGGGGGGATTCAGCCCCAGCATTTT; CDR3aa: CASSAGGIQPQHF
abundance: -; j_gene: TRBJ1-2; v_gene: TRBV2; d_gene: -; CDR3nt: TGTGCCAGCTTTAGGGGAGGCTTCTATGGCTACACCTTC; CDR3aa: CASFRGGFYGYTF